Listed below are T cell receptor beta chains from one sample, sequenced in a study of cytomegalovirus exposure and HLA in healthy donors. The protocol was immunoSEQ multiplex PCR, while the TCRdb copy is restricted to in-frame clones and leaves out a portion. The table records a few hundred thousand clones, nearly 90% of them present only once. Sequenced sample: PBMCs. These receptors were taken from a woman in her late teens or twenties in good health and CMV-seronegative. Each CDR3 is given with its conserved first and last residue. A D gene is named only where the DNA matches it firmly. Clone size is given for some rows only: seen once, a few or many times, or a class if the clone is expanded.

cdr3_nt cdr3_aa clone_size j_call v_call d_call
TGCGCCAGCACCCGTCGGGGGGTGGGCACTGAAGCTTTCTTT CASTRRGVGTEAFF - TRBJ1-1 TRBV10-2 -
TGTGCCAGCAGCTCCTTGTGGACCCAGTACTTC CASSSLWTQYF - TRBJ2-5 TRBV7-2 -
TGTGCCAGTAGTATCGGCGGGAGATACAATGAGCAGTTCTTC CASSIGGRYNEQFF - TRBJ2-1 TRBV19 TRBD2
TGTGCCAGCAGCCCAGGGTTCTATGGCTACACCTTC CASSPGFYGYTF - TRBJ1-2 TRBV14 -
TGTGCCAGCGAACTAGCGGGGGGAGATACGCAGTATTTT CASELAGGDTQYF - TRBJ2-3 TRBV7-8 TRBD2
TGCAGCGTTGCTGGGACAGGGAATGAAAAACTGTTTTTT CSVAGTGNEKLFF once TRBJ1-4 TRBV29-1 TRBD1
TGTGCCAGCAGCTTTAAGCGGAACACCGGGGAGCTGTTTTTT CASSFKRNTGELFF once TRBJ2-2 TRBV7-9 -
TGCGCCAGCAGCTTGGGCCGGGACAGGGTGAACACTGAAGCTTTCTTT CASSLGRDRVNTEAFF - TRBJ1-1 TRBV5-1 TRBD1
TGTGCCAGCAGTTTAAGTCCGGGGGTGGAGACCCAGTACTTC CASSLSPGVETQYF - TRBJ2-5 TRBV27 -
TGTGCCATCAGTGGCGGGGGGGCCTATCATGAGCAGTTCTTC CAISGGGAYHEQFF - TRBJ2-1 TRBV10-3 TRBD2
TGTGCCAGCAGCGCCGGGACAGCGTCACCCCTCCACTTT CASSAGTASPLHF - TRBJ1-6 TRBV9 TRBD1
TGTGCCAGCAGTTCTCCACACGATGCTAACTATGGCTACACCTTC CASSSPHDANYGYTF - TRBJ1-2 TRBV6-5 -
TGTGCCAGCAGCCGGTACACAGATACGCAGTATTTT CASSRYTDTQYF - TRBJ2-3 TRBV11-2 -
TGTGCCAGCAGTTACTCGAGCAATCGCGGCTACACCTTC CASSYSSNRGYTF - TRBJ1-2 TRBV6-5 -
TGCGCCAGCAGCTCTCCGGGAAAAGGGGGAGAGACCCAGTACTTC CASSSPGKGGETQYF - TRBJ2-5 TRBV5-1 -
TGCGCCAGCAGCCAAGATCAGCTTTCGGGTTCTAGCTATGGCTACACCTTC CASSQDQLSGSSYGYTF - TRBJ1-2 TRBV4-1 -
TGTGCCAGCGCCCGACAGGCCTCGGAGACCCAGTACTTC CASARQASETQYF - TRBJ2-5 TRBV6-6 -
TGTGCCAGCAGCTTGGAGGCGGGACTCCCGAGCTCCTACAATGAGCAGTTCTTC CASSLEAGLPSSYNEQFF - TRBJ2-1 TRBV5-5 -
TGTGCCAGCAGCCTAAGGAGCGGAGGAATCACAGATACGCAGTATTTT CASSLRSGGITDTQYF - TRBJ2-3 TRBV5-4 -
TGCGCCAGCAGCCAACCTTCCGGGAGCTCTGGAAACACCATATATTTT CASSQPSGSSGNTIYF - TRBJ1-3 TRBV4-1 -
TGTGCCAGCAGTGAATCTGCAGGGGGCGGACTTAATGAAAAACTGTTTTTT CASSESAGGGLNEKLFF - TRBJ1-4 TRBV25-1 TRBD1
TGTGCCAGCAGCCCTCCTACAGGGGCCGAAGCTTTCTTT CASSPPTGAEAFF once TRBJ1-1 TRBV7-9 TRBD1
TGCGCCAGCAGCGTGACAGATCCGAACACCGGGGAGCTGTTTTTT CASSVTDPNTGELFF - TRBJ2-2 TRBV5-1 -
TGTGCCAGCAGCCCCGGGACACCGTCAGGGGAGCTGTTTTTT CASSPGTPSGELFF few TRBJ2-2 TRBV7-6 -
TGTGCCAGCAGGTTACACACCGGGACAGCTTCCTATGGCTACACCTTC CASRLHTGTASYGYTF - TRBJ1-2 TRBV5-5 TRBD1
TGTGCCAGCAGCTTGGTTATGAACACTGAAGCTTTCTTT CASSLVMNTEAFF - TRBJ1-1 TRBV5-8 -
TGTGCCAGCAGTGATGGGGGGTATCTGCCCCAGCATTTT CASSDGGYLPQHF - TRBJ1-5 TRBV6-1 -
TGTGCCAGCAGCCAAGATGGTTCTGGCGGGGGGGCAGATACGCAGTATTTT CASSQDGSGGGADTQYF - TRBJ2-3 TRBV4-2 TRBD2
TGCAGCGCCAGGGTGGAGAACACTGAAGCTTTCTTT CSARVENTEAFF - TRBJ1-1 TRBV29-1 -
TGTGCCAGCAGTCGTCCGGACAGGGGGAAGGATGAAGCTTTCTTT CASSRPDRGKDEAFF - TRBJ1-1 TRBV27 TRBD1
TGTGCCTGGAGTCGACTGGATAACACTGAAGCTTTCTTT CAWSRLDNTEAFF - TRBJ1-1 TRBV30 -
TGTGCCTGGAGTTCGAGACAGACCAGCTCCTATAATTCACCCCTCCACTTT CAWSSRQTSSYNSPLHF - TRBJ1-6 TRBV30 -
TGCAGCGTTGACAGGGGGGTCTATGGCTACACCTTC CSVDRGVYGYTF - TRBJ1-2 TRBV29-1 TRBD1
TGTGCCAGCAGTTTAACTTGGAATGAGCAGTTCTTC CASSLTWNEQFF once TRBJ2-1 TRBV28 -
TGTGCCAGCACCGCAGGGTCCCTTAACTATGGCTACACCTTC CASTAGSLNYGYTF - TRBJ1-2 TRBV28 -
TGCGCCAGCAGCCAAAGAATCACAGGGGGCCTTAATGAAAAACTGTTTTTT CASSQRITGGLNEKLFF - TRBJ1-4 TRBV4-3 TRBD1
TGTGCCTGGAGTCCGGGACAGGGGCCTGGCTACACCTTC CAWSPGQGPGYTF few TRBJ1-2 TRBV30 TRBD1
TGTGCCAGCAGTCCCCAGACACGAACAGATACGCAGTATTTT CASSPQTRTDTQYF - TRBJ2-3 TRBV27 -
TGCGCCAGCAGCTTGGTCGGCAGGGAAAGGGATGAGCAGTTCTTC CASSLVGRERDEQFF - TRBJ2-1 TRBV5-1 -
TGTGCCAGCAGGTCACAGTGGCGGACAGGGGGGAACTATGGCTACACCTTC CASRSQWRTGGNYGYTF - TRBJ1-2 TRBV28 TRBD1
TGTGCCAGCAGTTTAAGGGGACAGCCCCAGCATTTT CASSLRGQPQHF - TRBJ1-5 TRBV28 -
TGTGCCAGCAGCCAAGAGACTAGCGGGGGGTCGGAAGAGACCCAGTACTTC CASSQETSGGSEETQYF - TRBJ2-5 TRBV4-2 TRBD2
TGCAGCGTGGAGACAGGGAAGAACACTGAAGCTTTCTTT CSVETGKNTEAFF - TRBJ1-1 TRBV29-1 TRBD1
TGTGCCAGCAGCACGCCAGGACTAGGGTTTGGGGAGCAGTACTTC CASSTPGLGFGEQYF - TRBJ2-7 TRBV5-6 TRBD2
TGTGCCAGCAGAATGGGACAGATGAATCAGCCCCAGCATTTT CASRMGQMNQPQHF - TRBJ1-5 TRBV28 TRBD1
TGCGCCAGCAGCTTCCTCGGACAGGGGGCTTTGGGTGAAGCTTTCTTT CASSFLGQGALGEAFF - TRBJ1-1 TRBV5-1 TRBD1
TGTGCCAGCAGCGTGGGACAGGGGGCCTATGGCTACACCTTC CASSVGQGAYGYTF - TRBJ1-2 TRBV7-8 TRBD1
TGTGCCAGCAGCGCCGCGAAGCGGAACTACGAGCAGTACTTC CASSAAKRNYEQYF - TRBJ2-7 TRBV25-1 -
TGTGCCAGCAGCCAAGGGACAGGGCCTGAAGCTTTCTTT CASSQGTGPEAFF few TRBJ1-1 TRBV14 TRBD1
TGTGCCAGCAGTGGGTGGAGGAATTCACCCCTCCACTTT CASSGWRNSPLHF few TRBJ1-6 TRBV2 -
TGTGCCATCAGTGATTCCGGGGGGTATGGAAACACCATATATTTT CAISDSGGYGNTIYF - TRBJ1-3 TRBV10-3 -
TGTGCCAGCAGCCCGGACAGGACCACCTATGGCTACACCTTC CASSPDRTTYGYTF - TRBJ1-2 TRBV7-9 TRBD1
TGCGCCAGCAGCTTGGGACAGGAGATGATTGAAGAGACCCAGTACTTC CASSLGQEMIEETQYF - TRBJ2-5 TRBV5-1 -
TGTGCCAGCACCATCAGACTAGCGGGGCTCAATGAGCAGTTCTTC CASTIRLAGLNEQFF - TRBJ2-1 TRBV6-5 TRBD2
TGTGCCACCAGCAGAGCTAGAAACTACGAGCAGTACTTC CATSRARNYEQYF - TRBJ2-7 TRBV15 -
TGCGCCAGCAGCCAAGCCGGGACAGGGGTCCGCGGCTACACCTTC CASSQAGTGVRGYTF once TRBJ1-2 TRBV4-1 TRBD1
TGCGCCAGCAGCTTGGGCGTCTTAAATTCACCCCTCCACTTT CASSLGVLNSPLHF - TRBJ1-6 TRBV4-3 -
TGTGCCAGCAGCGTAGAGGCAGGTTGGTCCTACGAGCAGTACTTC CASSVEAGWSYEQYF few TRBJ2-7 TRBV9 -
TGTGCCAGCAGTCCCTTCGGGACTGAAGCTTTCTTT CASSPFGTEAFF - TRBJ1-1 TRBV2 -